Below, one T cell receptor (beta chain) is given with its context. This receptor's antigen is unknown. The record has no base qualities; no much larger clone is one base away. Collaborating institutions collected whole blood in K2EDTA tubes following their own protocols. For TCRbeta analysis, collaborators shipped samples as frozen whole blood, isolated PBMCs, or DNA extracted from either of those sample types. The source of the sample is a study of blood T cell repertoires in COVID-19 (TCRdb year 2020). Regarding the study in general: Samples from collaborators originated in the United States, Italy and Spain and spanned both the acute and convalescent phases of COVID-19. The repertoires were released in a freely available public database meant as a resource for research on the immune response to SARS-CoV-2. The dataset comprised deeply sampled blood TCRbeta repertoires from subjects exposed to, actively infected with, or recovered from COVID-19. Samples came from the ongoing ImmuneRACE study (first 160 participants) plus 1,254 subjects from 6 global collaborators. The material from the prospective study consisted of cDNA or gDNA derived from T cells, B-cell-depleted T cells, or PBMCs. Where available, HLA class I and class II types were obtained from metadata supplied by the sample provider rather than from assay-based typing. Sample metadata almost always included a de-identified subject ID, COVID-19 status, age in years and sex. Findings and caveats that apply to the study as a whole: Clinical and demographic metadata were provided uncurated, with the amount varying by source and participant.

TCRbeta CDR3 regions were amplified from genomic DNA using the immunoSEQ Assay, a bias-controlled multiplex PCR. The paper's processing steps were these. The number of nucleated cells in each sample was estimated by amplification of reference gene primers within the assay. To quantify the absolute abundance of each unique TCRbeta CDR3 rearrangement, sequence reads were collapsed and filtered. For each sample, productive Simpson clonality was calculated as the square root of Simpson's diversity index across productive rearrangements. TCRdb mirrors the immuneACCESS table, restricted to in-frame sequences. Some clones are absent from its copies; in checked studies, under half trace to an unresolved V gene, and the reason for the others is unknown. V and J calls and clone size are those listed in that table; D and trimming were worked out from the DNA. This sample comprises 400,000 to 500,000 clones, 86% of them detected only once. Together, the top ten hold under 1.5% of the sample.

The sample was peripheral blood. This TCR was recovered from a young woman with active or convalescent COVID-19.

The DNA sequence is given as TGTGCCAGCAGGTTCGAGGGGGTTGGTGGCTACACCTTC. Translated, this is CASRFEGVGGYTF. The sequence is built from TRBV2 and TRBJ1-2; the D gene is possibly TRBD1, with 6 bases matching. V is cut by 6 bases and J by 7 bases, and the space between the germline ends is 15 bases. There are 13 amino acids in the CDR3, from cysteine to phenylalanine inclusive. The DNA shown is the 39-base CDR3, in frame from base 1. Via the germline V gene, CDR1 is SNHLY and CDR2 FYNNEI.